The 24 T cell receptor beta chains listed next were all sequenced from one sample in a study of blood T cell repertoires in COVID-19 (dated by TCRdb to 2020 to 2021). Libraries were constructed by the immunoSEQ multiplex PCR assay. The clones in this table, taken by TCRdb from immuneACCESS, are in-frame only. Not every clone is retained; where verified, under half of the shortfall comes from an unresolved V gene, and the cause of the rest is unknown. This sample gives nearly 40,000 clones in total; more than 80% of them show up just once. The top ten constitute roughly 14% of the sample. Sequencing used peripheral blood. These receptors all stem from a man aged 50-59 years with active or convalescent COVID-19.

The rearrangement links TRBV27 to TRBJ1-6; perhaps TRBD1 as D (6 bases). CDR1 is MNHEY, CDR2 SMNVEV, per germline (reference sequence). The CDR3 sequence is 13 residues long. The ends were cut back, 5 bases at V and 9 bases at J, with 11 bases in the middle. This CDR3 is CASSIQGFSPLHF. In DNA form, the CDR3 reads TGTGCCAGCAGTATACAGGGTTTTTCACCCCTCCACTTT.

This sequence joins TRBV5-6 and TRBJ2-3; possible D gene TRBD1, 5 bases. The CDR3 loop spans 15 amino acids. V lost 0 bases and J 1 base, leaving 9 bases between the germline ends. Germline CDR1 is SGHDT and CDR2 is YYEEEE. CDR3 sequence: CASSLEAGRTDTQYF. Written as DNA, the CDR3 is TGTGCCAGCAGCTTGGAGGCAGGGCGCACAGATACGCAGTATTTT.

The sample holds one count of this clone. This chain links TRBV2 with TRBJ1-3; D is uncertain. CDR1 and CDR2 (germline): SNHLY, FYNNEI. Trimming removed 3 bases from V and 4 bases from J, with 10 bases in between. CDR3 length equals 14 residues. CDR3 region: CASSEIQQGNTIYF. In DNA form, the CDR3 reads TGTGCCAGCAGTGAGATACAGCAAGGAAACACCATATATTTT.

This sequence joins TRBV18 and TRBJ2-7; 13 bases align to TRBD2. This CDR3 is 15 amino acids long. V gave up 5 bases and J gave up 2 bases; unmatched junction bases: 3. Per the germline V gene, CDR1 is KGHSH and CDR2 is LQKENI. CDR3 residues: CASSSTSGGAYEQYF. CDR3 nucleotide sequence: TGTGCCAGCTCATCAACTAGCGGGGGGGCCTACGAGCAGTACTTC. The whole variable domain, filled in from reference TRBV18 and TRBJ2-7, reads NAGVMQNPRHLVRRRGQEARLRCSPMKGHSHVYWYRQLPEEGLKFMVYLQKENIIDESGMPKERFSAEFPKEGPSILRIQQVVRGDSAAYFCASSSTSGGAYEQYFGPGTRLTVT.

The rearrangement uses TRBV10-2 and TRBJ2-3; D is ambiguous. This CDR3 has 13 residues. V lost 3 bases, J lost 4 bases, and 8 bases lay in between. Germline values: CDR1 WSHSY, CDR2 SAAADI. The CDR3 loop is CASSEIFADTQYF. CDR3 DNA sequence: TGCGCCAGCAGTGAAATCTTCGCAGATACGCAGTATTTT.

In DNA form, the CDR3 reads TGTGCCAGCAGCTTATACACCGGGACAGACGATACCTACGAGCAGTACTTC. Translated, it gives CASSLYTGTDDTYEQYF. This chain connects TRBV11-2 to TRBJ2-7; 7 bases fit TRBD1. Trimming took 2 bases from V and 2 from J; bases not matched to a gene: 12. The CDR3 is 17 residues long. The germline gives CDR1 SGHAT, CDR2 FQNNGV.

This sequence joins TRBV6-4 and TRBJ1-5; 7 bases are shared with TRBD1. The V and J ends lost 4 bases and 4 bases, in that order; junction bases with no gene match: 7. CDR3 length: 15 residues. Germline-derived CDR1 and CDR2 are MRHNA and SNTAGT. The chain's CDR3 is CASSGQGGENQPQHF. CDR3 nucleotides: TGTGCCAGCAGTGGACAGGGCGGAGAGAATCAGCCCCAGCATTTT.

The chain links TRBV4-1 to TRBJ2-7, with a possible D match to TRBD1 (6 bases). Trimming removed 0 bases at V and 3 bases at J, with 15 bases between. This CDR3 spans 16 amino acids. Germline values: CDR1 MGHRA, CDR2 YSYEKL. The CDR3, as DNA: TGCGCCAGCAGCCAAGAAGGGGGATTGCAAGTCTACGAGCAGTACTTC. This translates into CASSQEGGLQVYEQYF.

The J gene is TRBJ1-2, the V gene TRBV3-1 (or the pseudogene TRBV3-2); 10 nucleotides align to TRBD1. CDR1 and CDR2 from the germline V gene are LGHDT and YNNKEL (reference sequence). V was pared by 4 bases and J by 4 bases, with 6 bases of the junction left unmatched. The CDR3 extends over 15 amino acids. CDR3 nucleotides: TGTGCCAGCAGCCTCGGGACAGGGGAGGCCTATGGCTACACCTTC. This encodes CASSLGTGEAYGYTF.

This CDR3 is CASSIKTVGNQPQHF. The CDR3 DNA sequence: TGTGCCAGTAGTATTAAAACAGTTGGCAATCAGCCCCAGCATTTT. The chain combines TRBV19 with TRBJ1-5; D remains ambiguous. Germline CDR1 and CDR2: LNHDA and SQIVND (reference sequence). Trimming took off 3 bases at V and 2 bases at J, with 11 bases between the two ends. The CDR3 loop spans 15 amino acids.

The chain links TRBV27 to TRBJ2-2; 10 bases map to TRBD1. The CDR3 consists of 15 residues. Germline trimming cut 6 bases from V and 4 bases from J; bases unmatched to any gene: 5. The V gene's germline CDR1 is MNHEY and CDR2 SMNVEV (reference sequence). The CDR3 DNA is TGTGCCAGCAGCCGACAGGGGGCGATCACCGGGGAGCTGTTTTTT. Translating gives CASSRQGAITGELFF.

The rearrangement links TRBV2 to TRBJ2-3, with 9 bases that match TRBD2. This CDR3 has 14 amino acids. J lost 5 bases, V lost 6 bases, and 6 bases had no gene match. The germline CDR1 and CDR2 sequences are SNHLY and FYNNEI. The CDR3 loop is CASRIAGARDTQYF. Here the CDR3 DNA reads TGTGCCAGCAGGATAGCGGGGGCCCGAGATACGCAGTATTTT. Based on the CDR3 plus reference TRBV2 and TRBJ2-3, the full variable domain is EPEVTQTPSHQVTQMGQEVILRCVPISNHLYFYWYRQILGQKVEFLVSFYNNEISEKSEIFDDQFSVERPDGSNFTLKIRSTKLEDSAMYFCASRIAGARDTQYFGPGTRLTVL.

The J gene is TRBJ2-3, the V gene TRBV20-1; D might be TRBD2 (6 bases). Germline CDR1 reads DFQATT; CDR2 reads SNEGSKA (reference sequence). Trimming removed 3 bases from V and 5 bases from J, with 9 bases in between. This CDR3 has 12 amino acids. CDR3 loop: CSASTGGDTQYF. CDR3 sequence (DNA): TGCAGTGCTAGTACCGGGGGAGATACGCAGTATTTT.

V and J are TRBV28 and TRBJ1-4, with D possibly matching TRBD1 (6 bases). CDR1 and CDR2 (germline): MDHEN, SYDVKM. The V gene lost 2 bases and the J gene lost 8 bases, with 12 bases spanning the gap. The CDR3 covers 14 residues. The CDR3 DNA reads TGTGCCAGCAGTTTAGGGGGCAGGGAAGAAAAACTGTTTTTT. Protein sequence: CASSLGGREEKLFF.

The gene calls are TRBV7-9 and TRBJ2-2, with no clear D. The V and J ends lost 2 bases and 0 bases respectively, with 10 bases between them. The CDR3 loop spans 16 amino acids. The germline CDR1 and CDR2 sequences are SEHNR and FQNEAQ (reference sequence). The CDR3 bases are TGTGCCAGCAGCTTAACGTCCGACTCGAACACCGGGGAGCTGTTTTTT. Its translation is CASSLTSDSNTGELFF.

The chain has TRBV19 and TRBJ1-5, with TRBD1 as a possible D gene (5 bases). V was trimmed by 6 bases and J by 4 bases, leaving 16 bases between them. This CDR3 comprises 15 residues. Germline V lookup: CDR1 LNHDA, CDR2 SQIVND (reference sequence). The CDR3 sequence is CASRNGAYKNQPQHF. The CDR3 region has the DNA TGTGCCAGTAGGAATGGGGCTTATAAAAATCAGCCCCAGCATTTT.

The chain combines TRBV14 with TRBJ1-2; maybe TRBD1 (6 bases). The CDR3 consists of 13 residues. V was pared by 3 bases and J by 4 bases, with 9 bases between. Germline V lookup: CDR1 SGHDN, CDR2 FVKESK. The CDR3 DNA reads TGTGCCAGCAGCCAGGGGACACCCTATGGCTACACCTTC. Translating gives CASSQGTPYGYTF.

The chain is built from TRBV11-2 and TRBJ2-5; TRBD2 agrees at 7 bases. Germline CDR1 is SGHAT and CDR2 is FQNNGV. CDR3 length equals 15 residues. V lost 5 bases, J lost 0 bases, and 6 bases stayed unmatched. The CDR3 protein is CASSPQGGYQETQYF. The DNA of the CDR3 is TGTGCCAGCAGCCCCCAGGGAGGGTACCAAGAGACCCAGTACTTC.

V gene TRBV6-5 combines with J gene TRBJ2-7, with a tentative D call TRBD2 (6 bases). The V gene lost 6 bases and the J gene lost 1 base, with 10 bases spanning the gap. CDR1 and CDR2 (germline): MNHEY, SVGAGI. This CDR3 spans 13 amino acids. CDR3 bases: TGTGCCAGCAGGGGCGGGGATTCCTACGAGCAGTACTTC. It is translated as CASRGGDSYEQYF.

V and J are TRBV3-1 (or the pseudogene TRBV3-2) and TRBJ1-3; D not certain. The V gene's germline CDR1 is LGHDT and CDR2 YNNKEL (reference sequence). There are 14 residues in the CDR3. Trimming left V 4 bases short and J 11 bases short, with 18 bases between. The CDR3 nucleotides read TGTGCCAGCAGCCTCGGAATCGGCGGGTTCCCCATATATTTT. As protein: CASSLGIGGFPIYF.

The chain carries TRBV9 and TRBJ1-1, with 7 bases identical to TRBD1. This CDR3 has 14 amino acids. V lost 0 bases to trimming and J lost 3 bases; unmatched junction nucleotides: 2. The germline CDR1 and CDR2 sequences are SGDLS and YYNGEE. The CDR3 DNA is TGTGCCAGCAGCGTAGGGGACAGCGACACTGAAGCTTTCTTT. Protein: CASSVGDSDTEAFF.

The chain recombines TRBV4-1 with TRBJ2-3; TRBD2 might be the D (5 bases). CDR1 MGHRA and CDR2 YSYEKL come from the germline V gene. V lost 0 bases to trimming and J lost 3 bases, with 16 bases between them. The CDR3 sequence is 17 residues long. CDR3 in DNA: TGCGCCAGCAGCCAAGATCCAGACCCCACGGGGACAGATACGCAGTATTTT. This gives the protein CASSQDPDPTGTDTQYF.

This clone was found a few times. The chain is built from TRBV19 and TRBJ1-2; 8 bases map to TRBD1. The trim removed 0 bases at V and 7 bases at J, leaving 4 bases unmatched. The CDR3 runs 14 residues. Germline loops: CDR1 LNHDA, CDR2 SQIVND (reference sequence). Here the CDR3 DNA reads TGTGCCAGTAGTATAGATCAGGGGGCGGCTGGCTACACCTTC. This gives the protein CASSIDQGAAGYTF.

The chain recombines TRBV2 with TRBJ2-3; possibly TRBD2 for D (6 bases). The germline V gene encodes CDR1 SNHLY and CDR2 FYNNEI. CDR3 length: 16 amino acids. V gave up 3 bases and J gave up 0 bases, with 13 bases separating them. Here the CDR3 reads CASSEDSGRSTDTQYF. The CDR3 coding sequence is TGTGCCAGCAGTGAGGATAGCGGACGCAGCACAGATACGCAGTATTTT.